These 32 T cell receptor beta chains were all obtained from the same sample, sequenced in a study of T cells in localized non-small cell lung cancer. Using immunoSEQ multiplex PCR, the repertoire was profiled, and TCRdb retains in-frame clones only, with some absent. The sample consists of about 41,000 clones, about 86% of them appearing once. Sequencing was performed on peripheral blood, taken before any cancer treatment. The receptors derive from a woman between 18 and 50 years old with stage III lung adenocarcinoma.

The J gene is TRBJ1-5, the V gene TRBV19; TRBD1 is a possible D gene (5 bases). Germline V CDR1 and CDR2: LNHDA, SQIVND (reference sequence). The CDR3 loop spans 17 amino acids. Trimming took off 2 bases at V and 0 bases at J, with 14 bases between the two ends. CDR3 sequence: CASSIKIPGFSNQPQHF. In nucleotides, the CDR3 is TGTGCCAGTAGTATAAAGATCCCAGGGTTTAGCAATCAGCCCCAGCATTTT. The whole variable domain, remainder taken from reference TRBV19 and TRBJ1-5, is DGGITQSPKYLFRKEGQNVTLSCEQNLNHDAMYWYRQDPGQGLRLIYYSQIVNDFQKGDIAEGYSVSREKKESFPLTVTSAQKNPTAFYLCASSIKIPGFSNQPQHFGDGTRLSIL.

The sample holds a few counts of this clone. The chain couples TRBV27 to TRBJ2-2; 10 bases map to TRBD1. Trimming cost V 5 bases and J 4 bases; bases outside gene matches: 4. Germline V lookup: CDR1 MNHEY, CDR2 SMNVEV (reference sequence). The CDR3 spans 15 residues. The CDR3 sequence: CASSRQGAATGELFF. CDR3 DNA sequence: TGTGCCAGCAGTAGACAGGGGGCGGCCACCGGGGAGCTGTTTTTT.

V and J are TRBV6-1 and TRBJ1-2; tentative D call: TRBD1 (5 bases). This CDR3 is 14 amino acids long. V lost 2 bases to trimming and J lost 4 bases, with 11 bases between them. Germline V gives CDR1 MNHNS, CDR2 SASEGT. Here the CDR3 DNA reads TGTGCCAGCAGTGAAAGTCGGGGCTCCTATGGCTACACCTTC. Its translation: CASSESRGSYGYTF.

The genes are TRBV19 and TRBJ2-2; 9 bases line up with TRBD1. The J segment lost 3 bases and the V segment lost 7 bases, leaving 6 bases of the junction unmatched. The CDR3 is made up of 15 amino acids. Germline V lookup: CDR1 LNHDA, CDR2 SQIVND (reference sequence). The CDR3 sequence is CASNPGTGYTGELFF. The CDR3 nucleotides are TGTGCCAGTAACCCCGGGACAGGGTACACCGGGGAGCTGTTTTTT.

This chain links TRBV19 with TRBJ1-5; D is perhaps TRBD1 (5 bases). From germline, CDR1 is LNHDA and CDR2 SQIVND (reference sequence). With 0 bases removed from V and 0 bases from J, the gap between germline ends came to 12 bases. This CDR3 is built from 17 residues. The CDR3 protein is CASSIDQGGLSNQPQHF. CDR3 DNA sequence: TGTGCCAGTAGTATAGACCAGGGCGGCCTTAGCAATCAGCCCCAGCATTTT.

The chain joins TRBV7-6 to TRBJ2-5; 9 bases are shared with TRBD1. Germline-derived CDR1 and CDR2 are SGHVS and FNYEAQ. The CDR3 is made up of 15 amino acids. The trim removed 4 bases at V and 2 bases at J, leaving 5 bases unmatched. For the CDR3, the DNA is TGTGCCAGCAGCTACCCCGGACAGGGGCAAGAGACCCAGTACTTC. Residues: CASSYPGQGQETQYF.

This rearrangement joins TRBV2 to TRBJ2-1; perhaps TRBD2 as D (6 bases). There are 15 residues in the CDR3. V lost 4 bases and J lost 6, with 16 bases in between. Germline loops: CDR1 SNHLY, CDR2 FYNNEI. The CDR3, as DNA: TGTGCCAGCAGTGTGCAAGGACTCGGGGGCAATGAGCAGTTCTTC. Translating it yields CASSVQGLGGNEQFF.

This chain links TRBV2 with TRBJ2-7; D might be TRBD2 (6 bases). Germline assignment: CDR1 SNHLY and CDR2 FYNNEI. V shed 7 bases and J shed 4 bases, with 14 bases lying between them. This CDR3 has 13 amino acids. The CDR3 nucleotides read TGTGCCAGCAACCGACTAGAAGGTTACGAGCAGTACTTC. It yields the protein CASNRLEGYEQYF.

This clone is a singleton in its sample. The rearrangement joins TRBV7-8 to TRBJ1-1; maybe TRBD1 (5 bases). V lost 1 base to trimming and J lost 11 bases, with 17 bases between them. Germline V gene sequence: CDR1 SGHVS, CDR2 FQNEAQ. The CDR3 loop spans 14 amino acids. CDR3 sequence: CASSLVRGRVDAFF. For the CDR3, the DNA is TGTGCCAGCAGCTTAGTGAGAGGCAGGGTCGACGCTTTCTTT.

This clone was counted only a few times. The CDR3 DNA sequence: TGTGCCAGCAGTTCGCGGCGGGGTTTGGCTGAAGCTTTCTTT. Encoded protein: CASSSRRGLAEAFF. The gene calls are TRBV2 and TRBJ1-1; D uncertain. Germline CDR1 and CDR2: SNHLY and FYNNEI. The length of the CDR3 is 14 residues. The V end lost 5 bases, the J end lost 6 bases, and 16 bases lay between the germline ends.

V is TRBV11-2 and J is TRBJ1-2; 7 bases are shared with TRBD1. The V segment lost 5 bases and the J segment 0 bases; nucleotides outside the gene matches: 6. CDR1 and CDR2 (germline): SGHAT, FQNNGV. The CDR3 totals 15 residues. The CDR3 region has the DNA TGTGCCAGCAGCGCCCCGGGGACAGCTAACTATGGCTACACCTTC. Translation: CASSAPGTANYGYTF.

CDR3: CASSSQESSNQPQHF. The CDR3, as DNA: TGTGCCAGCAGTTCTCAGGAATCTAGCAATCAGCCCCAGCATTTT. The gene calls are TRBV6-6 and TRBJ1-5; the D is unclear. V lost 4 bases and J lost 0, with 10 bases in between. The CDR3 extends over 15 amino acids. Germline CDR1 is MNHNY and CDR2 is SVGAGI (reference sequence).

The rearrangement uses TRBV7-8 and TRBJ1-5; TRBD1 agrees at 9 bases. Trimming removed 3 bases from V and 4 bases from J; junction bases left unmatched: 1. Germline V gene lookup returns CDR1 SGHVS and CDR2 FQNEAQ. This CDR3 is 14 amino acids long. CDR3 sequence (DNA): TGTGCCAGCAGCTTCGGGACAGGGAATCAGCCCCAGCATTTT. It translates to CASSFGTGNQPQHF. Looking up the rest from reference TRBV7-8 and TRBJ1-5 gives the full variable domain: GAGVSQSPRYKVAKRGQDVALRCDPISGHVSLFWYQQALGQGPEFLTYFQNEAQLDKSGLPSDRFFAERPEGSVSTLKIQRTQQEDSAVYLCASSFGTGNQPQHFGDGTRLSIL.

V and J are TRBV9 and TRBJ1-2, with unresolved D. The CDR3 covers 15 residues. The germline V gene has CDR1 SGDLS and CDR2 YYNGEE. V was shortened by 3 bases and J by 4 bases, with 16 bases between the two germline ends. The CDR3: CASSGGNLLSYGYTF. CDR3 in DNA: TGTGCCAGCAGCGGAGGCAACCTCCTCAGCTATGGCTACACCTTC. Complete variable domain (other parts from reference TRBV9 and TRBJ1-2): DSGVTQTPKHLITATGQRVTLRCSPRSGDLSVYWYQQSLDQGLQFLIQYYNGEERAKGNILERFSAQQFPDLHSELNLSSLELGDSALYFCASSGGNLLSYGYTFGSGTRLTVV.

The chain recombines TRBV29-1 with TRBJ2-2; a possible D gene is TRBD1 (5 bases). Germline assignment: CDR1 SQVTM and CDR2 ANQGSEA. The V end lost 5 bases, the J end lost 0 bases, and 10 bases lay between the germline ends. The CDR3 extends over 14 amino acids. The CDR3 here is CSVWKGSNTGELFF. In nucleotides, the CDR3 is TGCAGCGTTTGGAAGGGGTCGAACACCGGGGAGCTGTTTTTT.

This clone showed up just once. V usage is TRBV19 and J usage is TRBJ1-6, with 8 bases matching TRBD1. V lost 4 bases to trimming and J lost 14 bases; unmatched junction nucleotides: 7. Germline CDR1 LNHDA, CDR2 SQIVND (reference sequence). The CDR3 covers 13 residues. The chain's CDR3 is CASSKPLDRALHF. CDR3 coding DNA: TGTGCCAGTAGTAAGCCCCTGGACAGGGCCCTCCACTTT.

The chain carries TRBV4-1 and TRBJ1-2; TRBD1 might be the D (5 bases). This CDR3 has 15 amino acids. V was pared by 3 bases and J by 8 bases, with 19 bases between. Germline-derived CDR1 and CDR2 are MGHRA and YSYEKL. The CDR3 loop is CASSQGEIRMAGYTF. DNA of the CDR3: TGCGCCAGCAGCCAGGGGGAGATCAGGATGGCCGGCTACACCTTC.

The genes are TRBV9 and TRBJ2-5, with TRBD1 identical over 8 bases. CDR1 and CDR2 from the germline V gene are SGDLS and YYNGEE. CDR3 length: 16 residues. The trim removed 3 bases at V and 3 bases at J, leaving 10 bases unmatched. The CDR3 sequence is CASSALAGQGKETQYF. CDR3 bases: TGTGCCAGCAGCGCCCTTGCTGGACAGGGTAAAGAGACCCAGTACTTC.

The chain carries TRBV7-8 and TRBJ2-2; 8 bases fit TRBD1. V was pared by 0 bases and J by 10 bases, with 7 bases of the junction left unmatched. This CDR3 has 15 residues. Germline V gives CDR1 SGHVS, CDR2 FQNEAQ. DNA of the CDR3: TGTGCCAGCAGCTTAGCGAGGACAGGGTTTGCGGAGCTGTTTTTT. Its protein product is CASSLARTGFAELFF.

Note on this clone: A read error may account for a junction end that differs from germline. V gene TRBV6-6 combines with J gene TRBJ2-5; 9 bases are a match to TRBD2. The CDR3 is made up of 12 amino acids. From germline, CDR1 is MNHNY and CDR2 SVGAGI (reference sequence). In DNA form, the CDR3 reads TGTGCCAGCAGCCCGGGACTAGCTCCCTTGAACTTC. It translates to CASSPGLAPLNF.

The V call is TRBV9, the J call TRBJ2-2; the match to TRBD1 covers 7 bases. The CDR3 length is 16 residues. Trimming at V came to 3 bases and at J to 0 bases, leaving 5 bases not matched to a gene. Germline CDR1 is SGDLS and CDR2 is YYNGEE. The CDR3 loop reads CASSGTGTANTGELFF. The CDR3 DNA follows: TGTGCCAGCAGCGGGACCGGGACAGCGAACACCGGGGAGCTGTTTTTT.

V is TRBV7-9 and J is TRBJ2-5; 7 positions agree with TRBD1. The CDR3 has 15 residues. CDR1 and CDR2 from the germline V gene are SEHNR and FQNEAQ (reference sequence). With 5 bases clipped from V and 5 bases from J, the junction kept 11 bases outside the gene matches. CDR3 loop: CASSPGQGVSETQYF. CDR3 bases: TGTGCCAGCAGCCCCGGTCAGGGGGTATCGGAGACCCAGTACTTC.

Worth noting for this clone: One junction end does not reproduce the germline sequence, and a read error may be involved. The chain links TRBV7-9 to TRBJ1-1, with a weak D call TRBD1 (5 bases). The CDR3 is made up of 12 amino acids. Germline CDR1 and CDR2: SEHNR and FQNEAQ (reference sequence). Here the CDR3 reads CASSLRQPAFYF. As DNA, the CDR3 is TGTGCCAGCAGCTTACGACAGCCGGCCTTCTACTTT.

The chain uses TRBV5-5 and TRBJ1-2; 8 nucleotides agree with TRBD1. The V and J ends lost 3 bases and 8 bases, in that order; junction bases with no gene match: 3. This CDR3 has 12 residues. CDR1 is SGHKS, CDR2 YYEKEE, per germline (reference sequence). The CDR3 protein is CASSYDRGGYTF. The CDR3 DNA is TGTGCCAGCAGCTATGACAGGGGCGGCTACACCTTC.

The chain links TRBV4-2 to TRBJ2-3, with a weak D call TRBD2 (5 bases). The CDR3 covers 14 residues. The V end was cut by 1 base, the J end by 0 bases, with 5 bases between. Per the germline V gene, CDR1 is LGHNA and CDR2 is YNFKEQ. The CDR3 spells CASSQGTSTDTQYF. The DNA of the CDR3 is TGTGCCAGCAGCCAAGGGACTAGCACAGATACGCAGTATTTT.

The chain joins TRBV5-6 to TRBJ2-5, with D possibly matching TRBD1 (6 bases). V gave up 5 bases and J gave up 5 bases, with 7 bases separating them. This CDR3 is 11 amino acids long. CDR1 and CDR2 (germline): SGHDT, YYEEEE. The CDR3 sequence is CASSRGETQYF. In DNA form, the CDR3 reads TGTGCCAGCAGTAGGGGGGAGACCCAGTACTTC.

V is TRBV2 and J is TRBJ2-3; 10 bases fit TRBD1. V shed 2 bases and J 3 bases; nucleotides not matched to a gene: 5. Germline-derived CDR1 and CDR2 are SNHLY and FYNNEI. The CDR3 extends over 16 amino acids. This CDR3 reads CASSEYDRGRTDTQYF. The CDR3 DNA sequence: TGTGCCAGCAGTGAATATGACAGGGGGCGTACAGATACGCAGTATTTT.

Only one count was recorded for this clone. At one end the junction does not follow the germline gene, possibly because of a read error. The chain carries TRBV7-7 and TRBJ2-5; no definite D call. The CDR3 runs 11 residues. The germline gives CDR1 SSHAT, CDR2 FNYEAQ (reference sequence). The CDR3 DNA reads as TGTGCTAGCAGCGTTGGGGAGACCCAGTACTTC. The encoded protein is CASSVGETQYF.

The table lists this clone with a few counts. The sample carries other DNA sequences with the same CDR3. The chain links TRBV2 to TRBJ2-1; the match to TRBD2 covers 8 bases. Germline CDR1 reads SNHLY; CDR2 reads FYNNEI. The CDR3 has 15 amino acids. Trimming at V came to 6 bases and at J to 2 bases, leaving 6 bases not matched to a gene. Here the CDR3 reads CASRESGGAYNEQFF. CDR3 coding DNA: TGTGCCAGCAGGGAAAGCGGGGGCGCCTACAATGAGCAGTTCTTC.

This chain uses TRBV19 with TRBJ2-1, with 8 bases aligning to TRBD1. This CDR3 comprises 13 residues. Germline loops: CDR1 LNHDA, CDR2 SQIVND (reference sequence). V gave up 9 bases and J gave up 3 bases; unmatched junction bases: 4. CDR3 loop: CASRGRGYNEQFF. The CDR3 DNA follows: TGTGCCAGCAGGGGGCGAGGCTACAATGAGCAGTTCTTC.

The CDR3 sequence is CASSSVRRGITDTQYF. The DNA of the CDR3 is TGTGCCAGCAGTTCTGTTCGGCGGGGGATAACAGATACGCAGTATTTT. V and J are TRBV6-5 and TRBJ2-3; 7 nucleotides agree with TRBD2. Looked up from germline, CDR1 is MNHEY and CDR2 is SVGAGI. The CDR3 spans 16 residues. J lost 3 bases, V lost 4 bases, and 10 bases had no gene match.

This rearrangement joins TRBV9 to TRBJ2-3, with a possible D match to TRBD1 (5 bases). V was trimmed by 3 bases and J by 4 bases, leaving 9 bases between them. The CDR3 covers 13 residues. The germline gives CDR1 SGDLS, CDR2 YYNGEE. For the CDR3, the DNA is TGTGCCAGCAGCGAGGGGATTGCAGATACGCAGTATTTT. This sequence encodes CASSEGIADTQYF.